This is a list of T cell receptor beta chains from one sample in a study of shared clonotypes between healthy human individuals. The method was immunoSEQ multiplex PCR; TCRdb's version includes in-frame clones alone and lacks a portion of them. The data hold 95,000 to 120,000 clones, with under 70% observed a single time. Specimen: memory CD8+ T cells sorted from blood. These receptors were taken from a woman in her thirties in good health. Each CDR3 is given without its conserved first and last residue. The D gene is left open where the match is weak.

>TRBJ2-7|TRBD1|TRBV4-2
ASSLATGDGEQY
>TRBJ2-7|TRBD1|TRBV27
ASSPTLGQGADEQY
>TRBJ1-5|TRBD1|TRBV25-1
ASSGDREVDQNQPQH
>TRBJ1-1|.|TRBV27
ASSLLGRTEAF
>TRBJ1-4|.|TRBV2
ASSPQSLSEKLF
>TRBJ2-1|TRBD2|TRBV7-9
ASGDLGTSGSGEQF
>TRBJ2-1|TRBD2|TRBV28
ASSLRLAGVANEQF
>TRBJ2-7|TRBD2|TRBV4-1
ASSLGTSGSHEQY
>TRBJ2-2|TRBD2|TRBV30
AWGGPPGTSGSVSAGELF
>TRBJ2-7|.|TRBV5-1
ASSATSASSYEQY
>TRBJ1-5|.|TRBV27
ASSFARGSAQPQH
>TRBJ2-2|.|TRBV29-1
SVEGGTAGFGGELF
>TRBJ2-3|.|TRBV25-1
ASTSMGAAGSTDTQY
>TRBJ1-5|TRBD1|TRBV2
ASSQDRVNQPQH
>TRBJ2-7|.|TRBV2
ASRDSEPYEQY
>TRBJ2-1|.|TRBV6-5
ASSYRGNEQF
>TRBJ2-7|.|TRBV18
ASSTGGVPYEQY
>TRBJ1-4|.|TRBV25-1
ASSESQGRVEKLF
>TRBJ2-7|.|TRBV27
ASSSTATLTYEQY